These T cell receptor beta chains were read from a single sample in a study of PD-1 blockade in mismatch repair-deficient tumors. Using immunoSEQ multiplex PCR, the repertoire was profiled, and TCRdb retains in-frame clones only, with some absent. The sample lists 38,000 or so clones; approximately 85% were seen once. Material: peripheral blood, obtained about 81 weeks after starting pembrolizumab. All receptors come from an adult with mismatch repair-deficient cancer. Both conserved end residues are part of each CDR3. A D gene is named only where the DNA matches it firmly. The size field is filled for only some rows; it gives once, few, many or a size class.

TRBD2	TRBJ2-1	TRBV11-2	.	CASSFWGREGRNEQFF	TGTGCCAGCAGCTTCTGGGGGAGGGAGGGCCGAAATGAGCAGTTCTTC
TRBD1	TRBJ1-1	TRBV5-1	.	CASSPGTGRVNTEAFF	TGCGCCAGCAGCCCCGGGACAGGGCGAGTAAACACTGAAGCTTTCTTT
.	TRBJ2-1	TRBV30	.	CALGSYNEQFF	TGTGCATTGGGGTCCTACAATGAGCAGTTCTTC
.	TRBJ1-1	TRBV5-8	.	CASSLGHVGDTEAFF	TGTGCCAGCAGCTTGGGTCACGTGGGGGACACTGAAGCTTTCTTT
.	TRBJ2-3	TRBV5-1	once	CATWDRSTDTQYF	TGCGCCACCTGGGACCGGAGCACAGATACGCAGTATTTT
TRBD1	TRBJ1-3	TRBV6-6	.	CASSYSRDSGNTIYF	TGTGCCAGCAGTTACTCGCGGGACAGTGGAAACACCATATATTTT
.	TRBJ1-1	TRBV27	once	CASSRGPAFMNTEAFF	TGTGCCAGCAGCCGGGGGCCCGCCTTCATGAACACTGAAGCTTTCTTT
.	TRBJ2-7	TRBV29-1	.	CSARAFREQYF	TGCAGCGCCCGGGCCTTTCGCGAGCAGTACTTC
TRBD1	TRBJ2-4	TRBV11-2	.	CASSLQQGLAKNIQYF	TGTGCCAGCAGCTTACAACAGGGGTTGGCCAAAAACATTCAGTACTTC
.	TRBJ2-1	TRBV5-1	.	CASSFDWLDEQFF	TGCGCCAGCAGCTTCGACTGGTTAGATGAGCAGTTCTTC
.	TRBJ1-3	TRBV7-9	.	CASSLVGNTIYF	TGTGCCAGCAGCTTAGTTGGGAACACCATATATTTT
.	TRBJ2-1	TRBV6-5	.	CASSYKSSYNEQFF	TGTGCCAGCAGTTACAAGAGCTCCTACAATGAGCAGTTCTTC
TRBD2	TRBJ2-1	TRBV15	.	CATSRDSPSGRGNNEQFF	TGTGCCACCAGCAGAGATTCCCCTAGCGGGAGGGGCAACAATGAGCAGTTCTTC
TRBD2	TRBJ2-1	TRBV19	.	CASSSRAPGASGGFNEQFF	TGTGCCAGTAGTTCAAGGGCCCCCGGGGCTAGCGGGGGGTTCAATGAGCAGTTCTTC
TRBD2	TRBJ2-2	TRBV27	.	CASSLGGTSGRATGELFF	TGTGCCAGCAGTTTAGGGGGGACTAGCGGGAGGGCAACCGGGGAGCTGTTTTTT
TRBD1	TRBJ1-1	TRBV7-3	.	CASSSYSGGQVNTEAFF	TGTGCCAGCAGCTCGTATTCAGGGGGCCAGGTGAACACTGAAGCTTTCTTT
.	TRBJ1-2	TRBV7-2	.	CASSSQTRARDYTF	TGTGCCAGCAGCTCTCAGACGAGGGCCCGGGACTACACCTTC
.	TRBJ2-2	TRBV5-1	.	CASSLAETGELFF	TGCGCCAGCAGCTTGGCCGAGACCGGGGAGCTGTTTTTT
.	TRBJ1-2	TRBV30	few	CAWSSGNYGYTF	TGTGCCTGGAGTTCGGGTAACTATGGCTACACCTTC